This T cell receptor (beta chain) comes out of a study of T cell repertoires in cytomegalovirus infection. The overall study: Both recently identified HLA-C-restricted and well-studied HLA-B-restricted CMV epitopes were used in the study. Public TCR beta signatures indicated both CMV infection and matching HLA type. The study's findings and limits: HLA-C-restricted, CMV-specific TCR beta clonotypes were dominant ex vivo.

In regard to this clonotype: The target antigen is unknown.

TCRdb independently ran MiXCR on the reads; one entry per CDR3 protein. The sample lists about half a million distinct CDR3 sequences, under 55% seen once, with 40% to 50% in the top ten. CDR1 and CDR2 (germline): SGHTA, FQGNSA. V lost 8 bases to trimming and J lost 4 bases, with 15 bases between them. The CDR3 sequence is 14 residues long. This specimen was cultured PBMCs, taken from culture after CMV antigen stimulation. V is TRBV7-2 and J is TRBJ1-5; no definite D call. The receptor comes from a human donor in good health (CMV status not recorded). Some clones in this sample may be carry-over from other donors' samples. CDR3 sequence: CASSLWTGNQPQHF. The CDR3 coding sequence is TGTGCCAGCTCATTGTGGACGGGGAATCAGCCCCAGCATTTT.